Each of the 17 T cell receptor beta chains below was sequenced from the same sample in a study of T-cell reconstitution after alpha-beta-depleted transplantation in children. Unique molecular identifiers were incorporated during preparation of the TCRbeta library. TCRdb recomputed calls from the PCR reads with MiXCR, one row per CDR3 protein. The sample consists of 180,000 or so distinct CDR3 sequences, roughly 6.3% of them appearing once. Material: PBMCs, obtained before TCRalphabeta/CD19-depleted stem cell transplant. All receptors derive from a girl in the first two years of life with combined immunodeficiency, due to receive a stem cell transplant.

This clonotype was picked up many times. The chain has TRBV4-2 and TRBJ2-1, with 8 bases matching TRBD2. V was clipped by 0 bases and J by 0 bases; unmatched bases: 4. Germline assignment: CDR1 LGHNA and CDR2 YNFKEQ. This CDR3 comprises 17 residues. The CDR3 loop is CASSQELAGYSYNEQFF. The DNA of the CDR3 is TGTGCCAGCAGCCAAGAGTTAGCGGGGTACTCCTACAATGAGCAGTTCTTC.

At least ten counts were recorded for this clonotype. The V and J genes are TRBV28 and TRBJ1-2; unclear D gene. V lost 3 bases and J 4 bases, leaving 6 bases between the germline ends. Germline V gene data show CDR1 as MDHEN and CDR2 as SYDVKM. The CDR3 has 12 amino acids. The CDR3 nucleotides are TGTGCCAGCAGTTTCTCAGGCTATGGCTACACCTTC. Its protein is CASSFSGYGYTF.

This clonotype occurred many times. The chain is built from TRBV6-5 and TRBJ1-1; no firm D call. Looked up from germline, CDR1 is MNHEY and CDR2 is SVGAGI. The CDR3 extends over 12 amino acids. The V gene lost 6 bases and the J gene lost 3 bases, with 8 bases spanning the gap. The CDR3 sequence: CASSPGYTEAFF. The CDR3 DNA reads TGTGCCAGCAGCCCGGGGTACACTGAAGCTTTCTTT.

There are many counts of this clonotype. The V call is TRBV6-1, the J call TRBJ2-7; TRBD1 matches 8 bases. Trimming removed 0 bases from V and 5 bases from J; junction bases left unmatched: 12. Germline V gene lookup returns CDR1 MNHNS and CDR2 SASEGT. CDR3 size: 17 residues. The CDR3 DNA reads as TGTGCCAGCAGTGAAGCGGGCAGGGGGCCGGTGGTGGACGAGCAGTACTTC. Residues: CASSEAGRGPVVDEQYF.

This clonotype was observed many times. The rearrangement joins TRBV29-1 to TRBJ2-1; D ambiguous. V was shortened by 4 bases and J by 5 bases, with 3 bases between the two germline ends. The germline gives CDR1 SQVTM, CDR2 ANQGSEA. This CDR3 spans 10 amino acids. The DNA for the CDR3 is TGCAGCGTTGGGAACAATGAGCAGTTCTTC. This gives the protein CSVGNNEQFF.

This clonotype was recorded many times. The chain links TRBV9 to TRBJ2-1; either TRBD1 or TRBD2 may supply D (5 bases each). V gave up 4 bases and J gave up 4 bases, with 15 bases separating them. The V gene's germline CDR1 is SGDLS and CDR2 YYNGEE. This CDR3 region has 15 residues. This CDR3 is CASSPGTVSYNEQFF. The DNA of the CDR3 is TGTGCCAGCAGCCCCGGGACGGTGTCTTACAATGAGCAGTTCTTC.

This clonotype has a count of ten or more. The genes are TRBV27 and TRBJ2-7; no clear D. V dropped 3 bases and J dropped 6 bases, with 3 bases sitting between them. CDR1 MNHEY and CDR2 SMNVEV come from the germline V gene (reference sequence). The CDR3 sequence is 10 residues long. The CDR3 loop reads CASSFPEQYF. CDR3 DNA: TGTGCCAGCAGTTTTCCCGAGCAGTACTTC.

This clonotype has only a few counts. Mismatch with germline at one junction end may stem from a read error. This rearrangement joins TRBV12-5 to TRBJ2-2; D is ambiguous. This CDR3 region has 12 residues. Germline CDR1 LGHNT, CDR2 FRNRAP. This CDR3 is CCLLGADGELFF. The CDR3, as DNA: TGCTGCTTACTGGGCGCGGACGGGGAGCTGTTTTTT.

This clonotype was counted ten times or more. V is TRBV29-1 and J is TRBJ2-1; D call uncertain. Germline CDR1 is SQVTM and CDR2 is ANQGSEA. The CDR3 runs to 11 residues. Trimming left V 3 bases short and J 9 bases short, with 9 bases between. The CDR3 nucleotides are TGCAGCGTTGAGTCGGTGGGTGAGCAGTTCTTC. This translates into CSVESVGEQFF.

This clonotype was seen ten or more times. The chain recombines TRBV21-1 with TRBJ2-2; the table gives TRBD2 as D, unverified against the DNA. TRBV21-1 is a pseudogene locus. The CDR3 is 15 amino acids. CDR3 DNA sequence: TGTGCCAGCGGAGAGCAGTCCGGGCACACCGGGGAGCTGTTTTTT. This gives the protein CASGEQSGHTGELFF.

This rearrangement joins TRBV7-9 to TRBJ2-7; TRBD2 agrees at 10 bases. The J segment lost 4 bases and the V segment lost 5 bases, leaving 8 bases of the junction unmatched. Germline V gene data show CDR1 as SEHNR and CDR2 as FQNEAQ (reference sequence). The CDR3 is 15 residues long. CDR3 region: CASSQAGGLLYEQYF. In DNA, the CDR3 is TGTGCCAGCAGCCAAGCGGGGGGGTTACTTTACGAGCAGTACTTC. The variable domain in full, completed from reference TRBV7-9 and TRBJ2-7, reads DTGVSQNPRHKITKRGQNVTFRCDPISEHNRLYWYRQTLGQGPEFLTYFQNEAQLEKSRLLSDRFSAERPKGSFSTLEIQRTEQGDSAMYLCASSQAGGLLYEQYFGPGTRLTVT.

This clonotype was picked up many times. The chain couples TRBV6-2 or TRBV6-3 to TRBJ2-1, with D hard to call. Germline CDR1 is MNHEY and CDR2 is SVGEGT. The CDR3 covers 15 residues. The V and J ends lost 6 bases and 0 bases respectively, with 12 bases between them. The CDR3 here is CASRPWRSSYNEQFF. The CDR3 DNA reads as TGTGCCAGCAGACCTTGGAGAAGCTCCTACAATGAGCAGTTCTTC.

This clonotype was recorded a few times. The chain uses TRBV6-5 and TRBJ2-7, with 7 positions matching TRBD2. This CDR3 contains 15 residues. Germline CDR1 reads MNHEY; CDR2 reads SVGAGI. After removal of 0 bases from V and 1 base from J, the junction contained 3 bases not matched to a gene. The CDR3 loop is CASSYSAGASYEQYF. CDR3 bases: TGTGCCAGCAGTTACTCGGCGGGAGCTTCCTACGAGCAGTACTTC.

This clonotype was counted ten times or more. V usage is TRBV29-1 and J usage is TRBJ2-5; 7 positions match TRBD1. This CDR3 is built from 14 residues. Germline CDR1 is SQVTM and CDR2 is ANQGSEA. The V and J ends lost 5 bases and 1 base, in that order; junction bases with no gene match: 7. Here the CDR3 reads CSVTKQGPQETQYF. In nucleotides, the CDR3 is TGCAGCGTTACAAAACAGGGGCCCCAAGAGACCCAGTACTTC.

This clonotype was seen ten or more times. The J gene is TRBJ1-6, the V gene TRBV9; D unresolved. Germline lookup yields CDR1 SGDLS and CDR2 YYNGEE. Trimming took off 0 bases at V and 10 bases at J, with 8 bases between the two ends. The CDR3 consists of 13 residues. CDR3 region: CASSVDGGSPLHF. CDR3 sequence (DNA): TGTGCCAGCAGCGTAGACGGTGGGTCACCCCTCCACTTT.

This clonotype has more than one count but fewer than ten. This chain uses TRBV20-1 with TRBJ2-7, with a weak D call TRBD2 (5 bases). From germline, CDR1 is DFQATT and CDR2 SNEGSKA (reference sequence). Trimming cost V 5 bases and J 1 base, with 15 bases left between them. This CDR3 is 14 amino acids long. The chain's CDR3 is CSAPTDYLSYEQYF. The DNA for the CDR3 is TGCAGTGCTCCGACCGACTATCTTTCCTACGAGCAGTACTTC.

This clonotype was observed many times. This chain links TRBV12-3 or TRBV12-4 with TRBJ2-5; 13 nucleotides agree with TRBD2. The CDR3 spans 15 residues. The J segment lost 5 bases and the V segment lost 4 bases, leaving 4 bases of the junction unmatched. CDR3 nucleotides: TGTGCCAGCAGTTGGACTAGCGGGAGTGGGGAGACCCAGTACTTC. It translates to CASSWTSGSGETQYF.